This T cell receptor (beta chain) is drawn from a study of T cells in localized non-small cell lung cancer (dated by TCRdb to 2018 to 2021). Broadly, across the study: The study analyzed T cell repertoires of hundreds of early-stage NSCLC patients, comparing tumors and uninvolved tumor-adjacent lungs. All 240 or so NSCLC patients in the cohort were treatment-naive and had localized lung tumors that were resected. Of the NSCLC patients, 129 were male and approximately 100 were female, and the mean age was around 70 years.

About this clone: Its antigen target is currently unknown. Within one base of it there is no much larger clone, and no base qualities were kept.

The CDR3 measures 14 amino acids from cysteine to phenylalanine. Only CDR3 DNA is held: 42 bases, read in frame from base 1. V gives up 3 bases and J gives up 2 bases, and the segment between their germline ends measures 7 bases. Sequences LGHNA (CDR1) and YNFKEQ (CDR2) are obtained from the germline V gene. The immunoSEQ Assay was used to sequence TCR beta CDR3 regions from DNA. Regarding the original processing steps: To compute T cell density, TCR beta template counts were normalized to usable DNA, which was estimated by amplifying housekeeping genes. Richness was estimated with the preseqR package, extrapolating to 400,000 templates for PBMC samples and 120,000 templates for tissue samples. Clonality was defined as one minus Pielou's evenness. Tissue-enriched TCRs were identified through differential abundance testing performed on productive amino-acid clonotypes, with a minimum total count of 5 and an alpha of 0.1. The Jaccard Index and the Morisita Overlap Index were used to measure how much the repertoires overlapped between compartments. TCR beta CDR3s were clustered by GLIPH together with public tetramer-defined viral CDR3s, and at least three viral sequences plus V-gene enrichment were required for viral motifs. Sourced from immuneACCESS, this table was stored by TCRdb with only in-frame sequences that have V and J called. A share of the clones is absent; for the studies checked, an unresolved V gene accounts for under half, and the remainder has no known explanation. Clone size and the V and J calls come from that table; the DNA yielded D and trimming. The sample data list some 80,000 clones, and 84% of these were observed just once. Of the sample, approximately 3% is held by the ten largest clones.

At diagnosis, tumor, uninvolved tumor-adjacent lung and peripheral blood were collected and then preserved as a mix of FFPE and fresh-frozen material. For TCR repertoire profiling, blood samples were analyzed as peripheral blood mononuclear cells. What the research found in general, with its limitations: Uninvolved tumor-adjacent lung showed the highest T cell clonality, higher than tumor, which suggests more focused antigenic responses in the uninvolved tumor-adjacent lung. Because multi-region tumor sequencing was not performed, intratumor heterogeneity could not be ruled out. A median of around 50 of the top 100 tumor clones were detected in paired uninvolved adjacent lung, and around 30 of these tumor clones were also found among the top 100 clones of the paired uninvolved adjacent lung. Since the design was exploratory, TCR variables were selected using unadjusted p-values with no false-discovery rate correction. Higher blood T cell density associated with longer overall survival, while higher adjacent-lung clonality associated with shorter survival.

The V and J genes are TRBV4-2 and TRBJ2-2, with no D gene named confidently. The sample consisted of peripheral blood, taken before any cancer treatment. The receptor was isolated from a man aged 40 to 70 with stage I lung adenocarcinoma. The encoded CDR3 is CASSHLFNTGELFF. At the DNA level, the sequence is TGTGCCAGCAGCCACCTATTCAACACCGGGGAGCTGTTTTTT.